The entry below describes one TCR beta chain. The antigen is not known. This CDR3 is also generated by other DNA sequences in the sample. The source of the sample is a study of cytomegalovirus exposure and HLA in healthy donors. Study-wide results and limits: Productive rates of about 87% or about 30% were seen for most TCR beta V segments in an earlier analysis. TCR beta chain V- and J-gene trimming was linked, in a later analysis, to a missense variant in DCLRE1C. The authors assumed roughly uniform sequencing depth across donors for presence/absence analyses. The classifier, whose performance was assessed in both the original and validation cohorts, reportedly diagnosed cytomegalovirus status with high specificity and sensitivity.

Vbeta (60) and Jbeta (13) primers were used in the PCR. Method: immunoSEQ multiplex PCR; TCRdb's copy keeps in-frame clones and lacks some. Of approximately 170,000 clones in the sample, roughly 73% were seen once. The germline gives CDR1 SGDLS, CDR2 YYNGEE. V lost 5 bases, J lost 1 base, and 10 bases lay in between. This CDR3 has 14 residues. The V and J genes are TRBV9 and TRBJ2-1; tentative D call: TRBD2 (6 bases). Sequencing input: PBMCs. The TCR was taken from a female donor in good health and CMV-seronegative. CDR3 nucleotides: TGTGCCAGCAGTACTAGCAGATCCTACAATGAGCAGTTCTTC. Translation: CASSTSRSYNEQFF. Variable domain in full (rest from reference TRBV9 and TRBJ2-1): DSGVTQTPKHLITATGQRVTLRCSPRSGDLSVYWYQQSLDQGLQFLIQYYNGEERAKGNILERFSAQQFPDLHSELNLSSLELGDSALYFCASSTSRSYNEQFFGPGTRLTVL.